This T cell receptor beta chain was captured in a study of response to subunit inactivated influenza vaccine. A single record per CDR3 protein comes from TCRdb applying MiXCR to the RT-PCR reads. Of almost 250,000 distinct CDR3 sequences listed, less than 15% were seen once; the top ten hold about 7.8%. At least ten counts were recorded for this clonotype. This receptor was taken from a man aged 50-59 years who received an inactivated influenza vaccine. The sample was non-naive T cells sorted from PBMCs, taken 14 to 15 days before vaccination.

The CDR3 here is CASSPPTQRNEQFF. CDR3 DNA: TGTGCCAGCTCACCACCAACACAGAGAAATGAGCAGTTCTTC. V gene TRBV18 combines with J gene TRBJ2-1, with D unclear. Trimming pared 0 bases from V and 7 bases from J, leaving 10 bases between. The CDR3 covers 14 residues. Germline CDR1 is KGHSH and CDR2 is LQKENI. Looking up the rest from reference TRBV18 and TRBJ2-1 gives the full variable domain: NAGVMQNPRHLVRRRGQEARLRCSPMKGHSHVYWYRQLPEEGLKFMVYLQKENIIDESGMPKERFSAEFPKEGPSILRIQQVVRGDSAAYFCASSPPTQRNEQFFGPGTRLTVL.